This TCR beta chain was observed in a study of neoadjuvant nivolumab and ipilimumab in lung cancer (dated by TCRdb to 2018 to 2020). Study-wide context: Intravenous nivolumab was dosed at 3 mg/kg on days 1, 15 and 29, and in the combination arm ipilimumab 1 mg/kg was added on day 1 only. The primary endpoint of the trial was the rate of major pathologic response (MPR) in the intention-to-treat population of each study arm. A total of roughly 45 patients with operable NSCLC were treated in the trial, with about 23 randomized to nivolumab monotherapy and roughly 21 randomized to nivolumab plus ipilimumab. TCR repertoires in pretherapy (baseline) peripheral blood were compared with TCR repertoires in tumors resected at surgery after neoadjuvant immune checkpoint blockade. Seven patients had matched pretherapy and resected tumor pairs analyzed, with four treated with nivolumab and three with nivolumab plus ipilimumab.

The CDR3 spans 16 residues, from the cysteine through the phenylalanine. The CDR3 DNA has 48 bases and is translated from base 1. Trimmed from V: 0 bases; trimmed from J: 4 bases; junction bases lacking a gene match: 7. CDR1 LGHNA and CDR2 YNFKEQ are derived from the germline V gene. Library creation used the immunoSEQ multiplex PCR assay. As for how the authors treated the data: Repertoires were summarized in terms of richness and clonality, and significantly expanded and contracted clones between pre- and post-therapy samples were identified. TCRdb re-hosts the immuneACCESS table, in-frame sequences only. Its copies lack some clones; in the studies checked, an unresolved V gene accounts for under half of them, and the cause for the rest is not known. That table furnishes V, J and clone size, whereas the DNA furnished D and trimming. The sample data list around 20,000 clones, and around 79% of these were observed just once. The biggest ten clones account for about 9.8% of the sample.

The time point label for this specimen denotes: at surgical resection after neoadjuvant nivolumab +/- ipilimumab. The samples were taken from NEOSTAR, a phase 2 randomized trial in operable NSCLC that tested neoadjuvant nivolumab or nivolumab plus ipilimumab, followed by surgery. About this clone itself: What antigen it recognizes has not been identified. No per-base quality is available; no much larger clone lies one base away.

The research as a whole found: TCR richness and clonality were greater in resected tumors than in tumor-adjacent uninvolved lung, and increases were seen in more dual-therapy-treated tumors. There was no significant correlation between TCR clonality and pathologic tumor regression, and just a single major-pathologic-response sample was available for the clonality-regression analysis. From pretherapy to surgery, tumor T-cell richness and clonality increased in three of three dual-therapy tumors but in only two of four nivolumab-treated tumors. A small number of samples underwent TCR sequencing. A positive correlation was observed between pretherapy blood TCR richness and richness in tumors resected after neoadjuvant therapy (Spearman R = 0.82).

The sequence was obtained from an adult with non-small cell lung cancer. The chain uses TRBV4-2 and TRBJ1-2, with TRBD1 matching 8 junction bases. The source material was tumor tissue, sampled after neoadjuvant nivolumab, alone or with ipilimumab, at or shortly before surgery. The CDR3 reads CASSQETGGGGYGYTF. The DNA sequence is given as TGTGCCAGCAGCCAAGAAACAGGGGGGGGAGGCTATGGCTACACCTTC.